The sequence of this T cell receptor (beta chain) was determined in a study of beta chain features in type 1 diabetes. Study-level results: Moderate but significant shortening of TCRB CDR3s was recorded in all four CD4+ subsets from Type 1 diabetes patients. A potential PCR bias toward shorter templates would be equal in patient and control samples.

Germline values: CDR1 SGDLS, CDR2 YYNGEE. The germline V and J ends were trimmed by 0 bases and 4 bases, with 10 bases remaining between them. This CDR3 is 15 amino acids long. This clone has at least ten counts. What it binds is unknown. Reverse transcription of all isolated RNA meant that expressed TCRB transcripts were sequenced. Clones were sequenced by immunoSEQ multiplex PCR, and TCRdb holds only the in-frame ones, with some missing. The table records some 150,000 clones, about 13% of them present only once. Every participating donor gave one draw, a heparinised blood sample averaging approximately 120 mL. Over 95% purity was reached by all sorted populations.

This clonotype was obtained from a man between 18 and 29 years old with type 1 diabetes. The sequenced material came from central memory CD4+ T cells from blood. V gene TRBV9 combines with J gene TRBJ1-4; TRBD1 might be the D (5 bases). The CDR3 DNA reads TGTGCCAGCAGCGTAGAGGCAGGGAGTAATGAAAAACTGTTTTTT. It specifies CASSVEAGSNEKLFF.